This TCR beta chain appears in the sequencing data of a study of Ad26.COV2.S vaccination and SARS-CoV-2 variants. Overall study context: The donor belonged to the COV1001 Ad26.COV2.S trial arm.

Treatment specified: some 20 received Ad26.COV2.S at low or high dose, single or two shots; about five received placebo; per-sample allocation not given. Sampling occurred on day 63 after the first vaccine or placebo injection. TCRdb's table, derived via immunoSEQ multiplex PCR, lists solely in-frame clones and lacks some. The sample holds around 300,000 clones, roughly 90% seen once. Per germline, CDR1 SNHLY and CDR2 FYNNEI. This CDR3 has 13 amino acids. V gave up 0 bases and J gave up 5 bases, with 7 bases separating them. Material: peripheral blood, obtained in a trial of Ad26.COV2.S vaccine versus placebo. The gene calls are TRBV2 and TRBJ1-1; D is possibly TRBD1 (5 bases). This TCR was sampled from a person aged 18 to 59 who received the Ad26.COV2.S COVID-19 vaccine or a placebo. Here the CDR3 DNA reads TGTGCCAGCAGTGAAGCGGGGGGGACTGAAGCTTTCTTT. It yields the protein CASSEAGGTEAFF.